Shown below are 18 T cell receptor beta chains from a single sample sequenced in a study of Graves' ophthalmopathy and Graves' hyperthyroidism (dated by TCRdb to between 2018 and 2020). Sequencing relied on an Illumina HiSeq 2000. For repertoire sequencing, TCR beta CDR3 regions were amplified from RNA transcripts. A first-round RT-PCR used HTBI primers with the Qiagen OneStep RT-PCR kit, followed by a second-round multiplex PCR, size selection and purification. The public reads were reanalyzed by TCRdb: fastp trimming at Q25, MiXCR alignment, in-frame beta chains only. Rows with one shared CDR3 protein collapse into an entry with the most common genes and DNA. The sample table holds 1 million to 1.3 million distinct CDR3 sequences, of which less than 45% were seen once. Around 10% of the sample is in the top ten clones. Sequencing was done on a sample of peripheral blood or thyroid tissue (not recorded which). Receptors were obtained from an adult man with Graves' hyperthyroidism.

In this sample, this clonotype turned up a few times. The J gene is TRBJ1-1, the V gene TRBV4-1; 7 bases line up with TRBD1. Germline values: CDR1 MGHRA, CDR2 YSYEKL. V lost 4 bases, J lost 4 bases, and 9 bases stayed unmatched. CDR3 length equals 15 residues. The CDR3, as DNA: TGCGCCAGCAGCCTCGGACAGGCCCATGGCACTGAAGCTTTCTTT. This encodes CASSLGQAHGTEAFF.

The chain joins TRBV20-1 to TRBJ2-7, with D perhaps being TRBD1 or TRBD2 (5 bases each). Germline V gives CDR1 DFQATT, CDR2 SNEGSKA (reference sequence). The CDR3 runs 14 residues. V dropped 6 bases and J dropped 5 bases, with 20 bases sitting between them. The CDR3 region has the DNA TGCAGTGCCGAGGGGTCCAGCGTCGCCCACGAGCAGTACTTC. It is translated as CSAEGSSVAHEQYF.

The chain employs TRBV11-2 and TRBJ2-7, with TRBD1 matching over 10 bases. The junction had 3 bases not matched to a gene; V was cut back by 1 base and J by 3 bases. CDR1 SGHAT and CDR2 FQNNGV come from the germline V gene. The length of the CDR3 is 15 residues. DNA of the CDR3: TGTGCCAGCAGCTTAGGGGACAGGGGCCACTACGAGCAGTACTTC. Amino acids: CASSLGDRGHYEQYF.

This clonotype showed up many times. This chain connects TRBV20-1 to TRBJ2-7; no clear D. The ends were cut back, 6 bases at V and 7 bases at J, with 22 bases in the middle. Germline loops: CDR1 DFQATT, CDR2 SNEGSKA (reference sequence). The CDR3 is made up of 14 amino acids. In DNA, the CDR3 is TGCAGTGCGAGTCGTCTAGTGCGTCTGGGTGAGCAGTACTTC. Amino acids: CSASRLVRLGEQYF.

This chain uses TRBV29-1 with TRBJ1-4; TRBD1 matches at 7 bases. The germline V gene has CDR1 SQVTM and CDR2 ANQGSEA. CDR3 length equals 12 residues. Trimming removed 6 bases from V and 10 bases from J; junction bases left unmatched: 8. Here the CDR3 reads CSVAQGSGKLFF. In DNA form, the CDR3 reads TGCAGCGTAGCACAGGGGTCCGGAAAACTGTTTTTT.

Turning to this clonotype: Mismatch with germline at one junction end may stem from a read error. The chain employs TRBV7-9 and TRBJ2-6, with 8 bases identical to TRBD1. The CDR3 runs 12 residues. CDR1 and CDR2 (germline): SEHNR, FQNEAQ (reference sequence). In DNA form, the CDR3 reads TGTGCCAGCAGCCCGGGACAGGACACTGAAGCTTTC. As protein: CASSPGQDTEAF.

This clonotype was seen only a few times. The rearrangement joins TRBV28 to TRBJ1-4, with D unclear. CDR3 length equals 14 residues. Germline V gene sequence: CDR1 MDHEN, CDR2 SYDVKM. The V gene lost 2 bases and the J gene lost 8 bases, with 12 bases spanning the gap. The CDR3 protein is CASSLGGKDEKLFF. The CDR3 nucleotides are TGTGCCAGCAGTTTAGGTGGAAAAGACGAAAAACTGTTTTTT.

The CDR3 reads CASSIQGGSGELFF. In DNA form, the CDR3 reads TGTGCCAGTAGTATACAGGGTGGATCCGGGGAGCTGTTTTTT. The rearrangement joins TRBV19 to TRBJ2-2; TRBD1 is a possible D gene (5 bases). CDR1 is LNHDA and CDR2 is SQIVND in the germline V gene (reference sequence). The CDR3 contains 14 residues. The V end was cut by 2 bases, the J end by 6 bases, with 10 bases between.

In this sample, this clonotype turned up many times. The rearrangement joins TRBV7-9 to TRBJ1-1; a possible D gene is TRBD1 (5 bases). Germline V gene lookup returns CDR1 SEHNR and CDR2 FQNEAQ (reference sequence). Trimming left V 1 base short and J 4 bases short, with 16 bases between. This CDR3 is built from 16 residues. Written as DNA, the CDR3 is TGTGCCAGCAGCTTAGTCAAGATCGGGGGGGGCACTGAAGCTTTCTTT. It is translated as CASSLVKIGGGTEAFF.

Many counts were recorded for this clonotype. V gene TRBV20-1 combines with J gene TRBJ2-5; TRBD2 agrees at 7 bases. CDR1 and CDR2 from the germline V gene are DFQATT and SNEGSKA (reference sequence). This CDR3 contains 12 residues. J was trimmed by 5 bases and V by 6 bases; bases with no gene match: 6. The CDR3 here is CSAKSGVETQYF. As DNA, the CDR3 is TGCAGTGCCAAGAGCGGGGTTGAGACCCAGTACTTC.

The CDR3 nucleotides are TGTGCCAGCCTTCTGGATAGGAGAGGAGACAACACTGAAGCTTTCTTT. Its translation: CASLLDRRGDNTEAFF. The rearrangement uses TRBV28 and TRBJ1-1; no definite D call. Trimming stripped 8 bases from V and 2 bases from J, with 21 bases between. CDR1 is MDHEN, CDR2 SYDVKM, per germline. The CDR3 consists of 16 residues.

This clonotype was detected many times. The rearrangement joins TRBV29-1 to TRBJ1-1; the D gene is possibly TRBD1 (6 bases). Between the trimmed V and J ends, which lost 8 bases and 7 bases, there was a span of 23 bases. The germline gives CDR1 SQVTM, CDR2 ANQGSEA. This CDR3 spans 14 amino acids. The CDR3: CSWKAQGQGNEAFF. The CDR3 DNA reads as TGCAGCTGGAAAGCACAGGGACAAGGAAATGAAGCTTTCTTT.

This clonotype was detected a few times. This rearrangement joins TRBV7-2 to TRBJ1-2, with TRBD1 matching over 10 bases. The length of the CDR3 is 14 residues. V dropped 5 bases and J dropped 3; count of bases not matched to a gene: 3. Per germline, CDR1 SGHTA and CDR2 FQGNSA. The CDR3 protein is CASSPGQGHYGYTF. CDR3 nucleotides: TGTGCCAGCAGCCCGGGACAGGGGCACTATGGCTACACCTTC.

The chain combines TRBV25-1 with TRBJ2-5; TRBD2 matches 7 bases. V gave up 2 bases and J gave up 2 bases; unmatched junction bases: 5. Germline V gene data show CDR1 as MGHDK and CDR2 as SYGVNS. The CDR3 has 15 amino acids. The CDR3 loop reads CASSETQGLQETQYF. CDR3 nucleotide sequence: TGTGCCAGCAGTGAAACCCAGGGACTACAAGAGACCCAGTACTTC.

This clonotype showed up just a few times. The chain is built from TRBV20-1 and TRBJ1-6; no clear D. The length of the CDR3 is 13 residues. V lost 6 bases and J lost 9, with 15 bases in between. CDR1 DFQATT and CDR2 SNEGSKA come from the germline V gene (reference sequence). The CDR3 sequence: CSATPRGGSPLHF. The CDR3, as DNA: TGCAGTGCCACACCGCGGGGAGGTTCACCCCTCCACTTT.

The sample holds many counts of this clonotype. The CDR3 loop reads CASSYLSQGDTEAFF. DNA for the CDR3: TGTGCCAGCAGTTACCTTAGCCAGGGGGACACTGAAGCTTTCTTT. This chain joins TRBV6-5 and TRBJ1-1; 7 positions match TRBD1. The CDR3 runs 15 residues. Germline CDR1 and CDR2: MNHEY and SVGAGI. J was trimmed by 3 bases and V by 2 bases; bases with no gene match: 6.

In this sample, this clonotype turned up many times. Germline and junction disagree at one end, which may indicate a read error. The J gene is TRBJ2-7, the V gene TRBV5-1; 8 positions match TRBD1. CDR3 size: 14 residues. Germline V gene sequence: CDR1 SGHRS, CDR2 YFSETQ. CDR3 sequence (DNA): TGCGCCAGCAGCGCCGGGACAGGAGTCTACGAGCACTACTTC. Amino acids: CASSAGTGVYEHYF.

This clonotype was observed at least ten times. The chain links TRBV20-1 to TRBJ2-7; a weak D match, TRBD1 (5 bases). CDR3 length equals 14 residues. Germline V gives CDR1 DFQATT, CDR2 SNEGSKA (reference sequence). Trimming stripped 2 bases from V and 4 bases from J, with 15 bases between. CDR3 bases: TGCAGTGCTAGAAGTGAGGACACGGATTACGAGCAGTACTTC. Translated, it gives CSARSEDTDYEQYF.